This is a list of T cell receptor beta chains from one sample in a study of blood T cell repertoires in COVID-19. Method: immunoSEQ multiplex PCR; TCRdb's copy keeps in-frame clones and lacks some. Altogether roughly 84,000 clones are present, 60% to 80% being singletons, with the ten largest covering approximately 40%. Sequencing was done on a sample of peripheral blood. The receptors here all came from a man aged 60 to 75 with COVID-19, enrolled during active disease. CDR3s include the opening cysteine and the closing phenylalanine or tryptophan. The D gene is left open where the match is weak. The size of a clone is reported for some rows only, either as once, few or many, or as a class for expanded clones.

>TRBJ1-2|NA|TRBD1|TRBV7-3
TGTGCCAGCAGCTTAAGACAGGGTTATGGCTACACCTTC
CASSLRQGYGYTF
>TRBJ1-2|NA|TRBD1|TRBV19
TGTGCCAGTGGCGGACAGGGGGTAAACTATGGCTACACCTTC
CASGGQGVNYGYTF
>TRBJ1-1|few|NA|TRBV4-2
TGTGCCAGCAGCCGCAGACAGACCATGGAAGCTTTCTTT
CASSRRQTMEAFF
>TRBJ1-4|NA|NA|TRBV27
TGTGCCAGCAGTTTTCAGGGAATGTCTAATGAAAAACTGTTTTTT
CASSFQGMSNEKLFF
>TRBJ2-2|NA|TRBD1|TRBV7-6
TGTGCCAGCCGGACAGGGGACACGAACACCGGGGAGCTGTTTTTT
CASRTGDTNTGELFF
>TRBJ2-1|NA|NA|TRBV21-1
TGTGCCAGACCAAAAACGGGACAGGGGAACAAACCACCGGCCTACAATGAGCAGTTCTTC
CARPKTGQGNKPPAYNEQFF
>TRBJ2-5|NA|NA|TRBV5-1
TGCGCCAGCAGCCCGCGCCAGGGAGAGACCCAGTACTTC
CASSPRQGETQYF
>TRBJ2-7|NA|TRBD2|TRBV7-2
TGTGCCAGCAGCCCCCGGGGGGTGGGTGTGTACGAGCAGTACTTC
CASSPRGVGVYEQYF
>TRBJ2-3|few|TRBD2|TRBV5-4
TGTGCCAGCAGCGCTCCGGGACTAGCTGCCCCTAGCACAGATACGCAGTATTTT
CASSAPGLAAPSTDTQYF
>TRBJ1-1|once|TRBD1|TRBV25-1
TGTGCCAGCAGCAGGACAGGGGACACTGAAGCTTTCTTT
CASSRTGDTEAFF
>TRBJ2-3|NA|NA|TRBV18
TGTGCCAGCTCAGAGGGGGCAGATACGCAGTATTTT
CASSEGADTQYF
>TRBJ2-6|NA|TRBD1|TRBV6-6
TGTGCCAGCACTCGTCCCGGGACAGGGTCTGGGGCCAACGTCCTGACTTTC
CASTRPGTGSGANVLTF
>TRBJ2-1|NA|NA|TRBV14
TGTGCCAGCAGCCAAGCATACAGACCTGAGCAGTTCTTC
CASSQAYRPEQFF
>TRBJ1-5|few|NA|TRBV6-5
TGTGCCAGCAGTTTACGACGGGATAGCAATCAGCCCCAGCATTTT
CASSLRRDSNQPQHF
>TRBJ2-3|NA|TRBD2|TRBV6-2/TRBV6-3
TGTGCCAGCAGCCGCGCTGGACTAGCGGGCACAGATACGCAGTATTTT
CASSRAGLAGTDTQYF
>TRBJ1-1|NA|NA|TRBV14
TGTGCCAGCAGCGCACAGGGCTACACTGAAGCTTTCTTT
CASSAQGYTEAFF
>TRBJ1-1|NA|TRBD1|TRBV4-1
TGCGCCAGCAGCATACGAACCGTCGGACAGGGGGCGTTCGACACTGAAGCTTTCTTT
CASSIRTVGQGAFDTEAFF
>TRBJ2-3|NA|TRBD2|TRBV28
TGTGCCAGCACCGCAGCGGGAGGGCCTTCGGATACGCAGTATTTT
CASTAAGGPSDTQYF
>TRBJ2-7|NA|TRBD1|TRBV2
TGTGCCAGCAAACCCCGATCCGGGACAGGGAAAGACTACGAGCAGTACTTC
CASKPRSGTGKDYEQYF
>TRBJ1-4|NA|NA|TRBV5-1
TGCGCCAGCAGCCCCCCCCCGGGGAGAGGTAGAACTAATGAAAAACTGTTTTTT
CASSPPPGRGRTNEKLFF
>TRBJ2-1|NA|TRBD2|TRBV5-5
TGTGCCAGCAGCTTCCCGGGGGGGCCAAGGGAGAATGAGCAGTTCTTC
CASSFPGGPRENEQFF
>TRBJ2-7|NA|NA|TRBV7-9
TGTGCCAGCAGCTGGGGACATTCCTACGAGCAGTACTTC
CASSWGHSYEQYF
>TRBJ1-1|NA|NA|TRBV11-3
TGTGCCAGCAGCTTTATAGGGGGTGGCACTGAAGCTTTCTTT
CASSFIGGGTEAFF
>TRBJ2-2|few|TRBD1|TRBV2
TGTGCCAGCAGCCCTTCGGGACAGGGTTCCGGGGAGCTGTTTTTT
CASSPSGQGSGELFF
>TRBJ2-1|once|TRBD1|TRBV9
TGTGCCAGCAGCCAGGGGACAGGGGACAATGAGCAGTTCTTC
CASSQGTGDNEQFF
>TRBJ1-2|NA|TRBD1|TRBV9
TGTGCCAGTTCCGCCGGGACAGGGAACTATGGCTACACCTTC
CASSAGTGNYGYTF
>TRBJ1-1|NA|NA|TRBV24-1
TGTGCCACCCAGGGTTCGGGGGATGCAGCTGAAGCTTTCTTT
CATQGSGDAAEAFF
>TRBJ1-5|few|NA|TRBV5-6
TGTGCCAGCAGCTTAAGAGCTAATCAGCCCCAGCATTTT
CASSLRANQPQHF
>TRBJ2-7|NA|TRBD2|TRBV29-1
TGCAGCGTGTCCCCGGGACTAGCGGGAGCAGGCGAGCAGTACTTC
CSVSPGLAGAGEQYF
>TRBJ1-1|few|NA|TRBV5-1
TGCGCCAGCAGCTTGAGACCGGGGGACACTGAAGCTTTCTTT
CASSLRPGDTEAFF
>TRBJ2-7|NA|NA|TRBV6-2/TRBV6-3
TGTGCCAGCAGTTACTCGAGAAGATACGAGCAGTACTTC
CASSYSRRYEQYF
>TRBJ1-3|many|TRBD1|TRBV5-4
TGTGCCAGCAGCTTGCTAGGGACAGGGTTGTCTGGAAACACCATATATTTT
CASSLLGTGLSGNTIYF
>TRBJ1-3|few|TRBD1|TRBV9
TGTGCCAGCAGCTCTCGGGACAGGGGGCCGGGAAACACCATATATTTT
CASSSRDRGPGNTIYF
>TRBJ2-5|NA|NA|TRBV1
TGCACCAGCAGCCCTCGGGGGGGCCAAGAGACCCAGTACTTC
CTSSPRGGQETQYF
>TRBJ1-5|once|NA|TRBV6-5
TGTGCCAGCAGTTCGGGGAAGAGCAATCAGCCCCAGCATTTT
CASSSGKSNQPQHF
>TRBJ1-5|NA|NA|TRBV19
TGTGCCAGTAGTACAGGGGAGGGACAGCCCCAGCATTTT
CASSTGEGQPQHF
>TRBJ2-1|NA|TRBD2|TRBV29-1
TGCAGCGGAGTAGGCGGGGGGGCCTGGAATGAGCAGTTCTTC
CSGVGGGAWNEQFF
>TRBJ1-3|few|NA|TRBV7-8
TGTGCCAGCAGCGTGACAGGCCTCGGATCTGGAAACACCATATATTTT
CASSVTGLGSGNTIYF
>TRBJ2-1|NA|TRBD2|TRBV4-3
TGCGCCAGCAGCCGAGCAGGACTAGCGGGAGGGGGCTACAATGAGCAGTTCTTC
CASSRAGLAGGGYNEQFF
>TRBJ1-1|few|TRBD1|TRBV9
TGTGCCAGCAGCGTAGGGACAGGGAACACTGAAGCTTTCTTT
CASSVGTGNTEAFF
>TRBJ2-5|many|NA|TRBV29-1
TGCAGCGTTGACCAATCGACAGGATGGGAGACCCAGTACTTC
CSVDQSTGWETQYF
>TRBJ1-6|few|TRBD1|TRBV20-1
TGCAGTGCTAGTCCGGGACAGGGTAATTCACCCCTCCACTTT
CSASPGQGNSPLHF
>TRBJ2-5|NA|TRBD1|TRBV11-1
TGTGCCAGCAGCTCGGACAGGGCTGGGACCCAGTACTTC
CASSSDRAGTQYF
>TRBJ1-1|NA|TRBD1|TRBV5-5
TGTGCCAGCAGCTTGGGCGGACAGGGGGCGCGATCTGAAGCTTTCTTT
CASSLGGQGARSEAFF
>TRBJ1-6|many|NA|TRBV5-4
TGTGCCAGCAGCAACGACAGATATAATTCACCCCTCCACTTT
CASSNDRYNSPLHF